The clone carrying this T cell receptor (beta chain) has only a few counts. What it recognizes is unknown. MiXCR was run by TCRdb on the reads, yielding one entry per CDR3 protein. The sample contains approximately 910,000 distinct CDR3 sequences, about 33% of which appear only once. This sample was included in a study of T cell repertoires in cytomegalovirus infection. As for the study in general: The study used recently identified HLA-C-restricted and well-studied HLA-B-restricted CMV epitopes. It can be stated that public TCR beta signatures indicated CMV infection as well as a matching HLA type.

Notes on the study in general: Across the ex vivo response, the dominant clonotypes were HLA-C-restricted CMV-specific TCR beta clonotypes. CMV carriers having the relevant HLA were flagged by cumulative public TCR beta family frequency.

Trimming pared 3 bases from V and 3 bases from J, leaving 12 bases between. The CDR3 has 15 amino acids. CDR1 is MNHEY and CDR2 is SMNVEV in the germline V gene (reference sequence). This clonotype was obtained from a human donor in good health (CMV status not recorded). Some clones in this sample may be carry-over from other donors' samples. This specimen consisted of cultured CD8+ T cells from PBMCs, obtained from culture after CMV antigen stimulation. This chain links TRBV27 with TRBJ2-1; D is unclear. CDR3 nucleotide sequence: TGTGCCAGCAGTTTCGGTGGGCCCCTCTACAATGAGCAGTTCTTC. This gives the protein CASSFGGPLYNEQFF.